Presented here are 8 T cell receptor beta chains from one specimen sequenced in a study of T-cell memory formation after mild COVID-19. Each CDR3 protein gets one entry after TCRdb re-called the 5' RACE reads with MiXCR. The sample yields approximately 440,000 distinct CDR3 sequences, around 20% seen once. Sequencing was carried out using PBMCs or a T cell subset sorted from them (not recorded which). Receptors were obtained from an adult woman who had mild COVID-19 (a few samples of this study predate the infection). Cell type and time point are not known.

The V and J genes are TRBV13 and TRBJ1-2; TRBD1 matches at 7 bases. V was pared by 5 bases and J by 6 bases, with 6 bases of the junction left unmatched. The CDR3 is made up of 13 amino acids. Germline values: CDR1 PRHDT, CDR2 FYEKMQ (reference sequence). The CDR3 DNA sequence: TGTGCCAGCAGCACACGACAGGGCAATGGCTACACCTTC. As protein: CASSTRQGNGYTF.

This clonotype showed up just a few times. The V call is TRBV5-4, the J call TRBJ1-2; D call uncertain. From germline, CDR1 is SGHNT and CDR2 YYREEE (reference sequence). V gave up 0 bases and J gave up 8 bases, with 17 bases separating them. CDR3 length: 15 residues. CDR3 sequence reads: CASSLALADYQGYTF. As DNA, the CDR3 is TGTGCCAGCAGCTTGGCCTTGGCAGACTATCAGGGCTACACCTTC.

This clonotype was found a few times. The chain joins TRBV6-2 or TRBV6-3 to TRBJ2-1; D is perhaps TRBD2 (5 bases). The CDR3 spans 14 residues. Per the germline V gene, CDR1 is MNHEY and CDR2 is SVGEGT. V was trimmed by 5 bases and J by 8 bases, leaving 16 bases between them. CDR3 sequence (DNA): TGTGCCAGCAGTCGATTTATCCAGAGGGATGAGCAGTTCTTC. Its protein is CASSRFIQRDEQFF.

V usage is TRBV2 and J usage is TRBJ1-1; 8 bases are shared with TRBD1. V lost 3 bases, J lost 1 base, and 4 bases stayed unmatched. Looked up from germline, CDR1 is SNHLY and CDR2 is FYNNEI. The length of the CDR3 is 15 residues. DNA of the CDR3: TGTGCCAGCAGTGATTTTGACAGGGGGAACACTGAAGCTTTCTTT. The encoded protein is CASSDFDRGNTEAFF.

This clonotype was seen more than once but under ten times. The chain is built from TRBV4-3 and TRBJ2-1; no clear D. The V end lost 3 bases, the J end lost 13 bases, and 16 bases lay between the germline ends. Looked up from germline, CDR1 is LGHNA and CDR2 is YSLEER. CDR3 length: 13 amino acids. CDR3 loop: CASSQQDFGEQFF. As DNA, the CDR3 is TGCGCCAGCAGCCAGCAAGACTTCGGCGAACAGTTCTTC.

The table lists this clonotype with a few counts. The chain combines TRBV4-3 with TRBJ1-2; D is unresolved. Germline assignment: CDR1 LGHNA and CDR2 YSLEER. The CDR3 spans 16 residues. The V and J ends lost 0 bases and 1 base respectively, with 12 bases between them. CDR3 protein: CASSQDVTSDNYGYTF. DNA for the CDR3: TGCGCCAGCAGCCAAGACGTAACTTCAGATAACTATGGCTACACCTTC.

The V gene is TRBV20-1, the J gene TRBJ1-6, with D perhaps TRBD1 (5 bases). Germline assignment: CDR1 DFQATT and CDR2 SNEGSKA (reference sequence). The CDR3 consists of 13 residues. With 3 bases removed from V and 8 bases from J, the gap between germline ends came to 11 bases. Here the CDR3 reads CSASGRVDSPLHF. In DNA, the CDR3 is TGCAGTGCTAGTGGCAGGGTTGATTCACCCCTCCACTTT.

This chain connects TRBV24-1 to TRBJ2-2; the match to TRBD1 covers 7 bases. The trim removed 2 bases at V and 2 bases at J, leaving 4 bases unmatched. Germline V gene data show CDR1 as KGHDR and CDR2 as SFDVKD. This CDR3 is 16 amino acids long. In DNA, the CDR3 is TGTGCCACCAGTGATTACGACAGGGACAACACCGGGGAGCTGTTTTTT. Translation gives CATSDYDRDNTGELFF.